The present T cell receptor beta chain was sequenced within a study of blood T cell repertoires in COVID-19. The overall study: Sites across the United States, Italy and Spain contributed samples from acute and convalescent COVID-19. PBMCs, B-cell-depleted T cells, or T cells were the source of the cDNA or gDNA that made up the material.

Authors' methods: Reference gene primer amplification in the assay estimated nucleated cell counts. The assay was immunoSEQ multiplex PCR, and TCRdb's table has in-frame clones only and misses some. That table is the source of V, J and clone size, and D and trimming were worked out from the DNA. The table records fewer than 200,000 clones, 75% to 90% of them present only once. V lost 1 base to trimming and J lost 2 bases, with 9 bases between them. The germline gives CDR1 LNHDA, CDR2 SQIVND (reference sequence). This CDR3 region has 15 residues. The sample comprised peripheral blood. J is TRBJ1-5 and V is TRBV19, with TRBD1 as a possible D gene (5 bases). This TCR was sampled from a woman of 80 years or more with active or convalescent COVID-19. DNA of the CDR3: TGTGCCAGTAGTATAGGGATAGGGGGCAATCAGCCCCAGCATTTT. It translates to CASSIGIGGNQPQHF.